Following are 11 T cell receptor beta chains from one sample sequenced in a study of T cell clonality in common variable immunodeficiency. TCRdb's table, derived via immunoSEQ multiplex PCR, lists solely in-frame clones and lacks some. Observed are approximately 52,000 clones, no singletons, with the top ten taking less than 4%. Source material: peripheral blood mononuclear cells. These receptors were obtained from a person aged 18-69 years in good health.

Ten or more counts support this clone. Read data end 3 residues before the CDR3 end; the end is taken from the germline J gene. V and J are TRBV20-1 and TRBJ2-1; the D is unclear. The V gene lost 3 bases and the J gene lost 5 bases, with 8 bases spanning the gap. The CDR3 runs to 12 residues. CDR1 and CDR2 (germline): DFQATT, SNEGSKA (reference sequence). The CDR3 DNA, read in part, is TGCAGTGCTAGTTATCGTCACAATGAG. It specifies CSASYRHNE. The complete CDR3 sequence is CSASYRHNEQFF.

The table lists this clone with many counts. Sequencing ends 3 residues short of the CDR3 end; the germline J gene provides the rest. The J gene is TRBJ1-1, the V gene TRBV30; 10 bases align to TRBD1. This CDR3 comprises 13 residues. J gave up 6 bases and V 3 bases, and 4 bases lay outside the gene matches. CDR1 is GTSNPN and CDR2 is SVGIG in the germline V gene (reference sequence). Partial CDR3 DNA: TGTGCCTGGAGCCTGACAGGGGGCTCTGAA. It codes for CAWSLTGGSE. The full-length CDR3 reads as CAWSLTGGSEAFF.

This clone showed up many times. The CDR3 end is not reached by the read, which stops 3 residues before it; the germline J gene fills it in. This rearrangement joins TRBV7-3 to TRBJ2-1, with TRBD2 matching over 7 bases. Germline values: CDR1 SGHTA, CDR2 FQGTGA. The CDR3 has 20 residues. V dropped 1 base and J dropped 0; count of bases not matched to a gene: 15. The CDR3 loop reads CASSLRGPGEGLSSYNEQFF. CDR3 bases read: TGTGCCAGCAGCTTAAGAGGCCCTGGGGAGGGACTAAGCTCCTACAATGAG.

This clone came up many times. The read terminates 3 residues ahead of where the CDR3 ends, so the germline J gene completes it. This chain connects TRBV7-3 to TRBJ1-1; D call uncertain. CDR3 length: 13 residues. Germline V lookup: CDR1 SGHTA, CDR2 FQGTGA. Trimming pared 1 base from V and 6 bases from J, leaving 9 bases between. This CDR3 reads CASSLSTGAEAFF. Partial CDR3 DNA: TGTGCCAGCAGCTTAAGTACGGGTGCTGAA.

This clone occurred a few times. The CDR3 extends 3 residues past the end of the read, so its final part is completed from the germline J gene. J is TRBJ1-2 and V is TRBV18; D unresolved. CDR1 is KGHSH, CDR2 LQKENI, per germline. This CDR3 has 15 amino acids. The DNA read from the CDR3 is TGTGCCAGCTCCCCTATAGCGGGAGCCTACAATGAC. It specifies CASSPIAGAYND. In full, the CDR3 is CASSPIAGAYNDYTF.

In this sample, this clone turned up many times. The read halts 3 residues ahead of the CDR3 end, with the missing end drawn from the germline J gene. At the DNA level, this CDR3 is encoded by other sequences in the same sample as well. The J gene is TRBJ2-5, the V gene TRBV7-9; 9 bases match TRBD2. This CDR3 spans 15 amino acids. Germline CDR1 and CDR2: SEHNR and FQNEAQ (reference sequence). J was trimmed by 1 base and V by 5 bases; bases with no gene match: 5. The covered CDR3 bases are TGTGCCAGCAGCCCCCGGACTAGCGCCCAAGAGACC. The encoded protein is CASSPRTSAQET. The CDR3, in full, reads CASSPRTSAQETQYF.

This clone was counted many times. The read ends 3 residues shy of where the CDR3 ends; the end is completed using the germline J gene. This chain links TRBV4-1 with TRBJ2-1; possibly TRBD1 or TRBD2 for D (5 bases each). CDR1 MGHRA and CDR2 YSYEKL come from the germline V gene. The CDR3 consists of 15 residues. The germline V and J ends were trimmed by 4 bases and 6 bases, with 16 bases remaining between them. The covered CDR3 bases are TGCGCCAGCAGCCCCACGGGTGAGGGGCGCAATGAG. The encoded protein is CASSPTGEGRNE. The complete CDR3 protein is CASSPTGEGRNEQFF.

This clone was seen at least ten times. Read coverage stops 3 residues before the CDR3 terminus; the germline J gene supplies the remainder. The chain recombines TRBV18 with TRBJ2-3; D might be TRBD1 (5 bases). Per germline, CDR1 KGHSH and CDR2 LQKENI. V lost 6 bases and J 0 bases, leaving 13 bases between the germline ends. The CDR3 has 15 residues. Partial CDR3 DNA: TGTGCCAGCTCTCCGAGACAGAGTAGCACAGATACG. It yields the protein CASSPRQSSTDT. The entire CDR3 is CASSPRQSSTDTQYF.

The sample holds many counts of this clone. Read data end 3 residues before the CDR3 end; the end is taken from the germline J gene. The rearrangement joins TRBV4-2 to TRBJ2-1, with D possibly TRBD2 on 7 matching bases. Trimming shortened V by 1 base and J by 0 bases, and 16 bases separated the two germline ends. Germline CDR1 and CDR2: LGHNA and YNFKEQ. The CDR3 runs to 18 residues. The part of the CDR3 DNA that was read is TGTGCCAGCAGCCAAGTAAAGGGCGGGGGCTTCTCCTACAATGAG. This gives the protein CASSQVKGGGFSYNE. The CDR3 reads in full as CASSQVKGGGFSYNEQFF.

This clone has just a few counts. The DNA ends 3 residues before the CDR3 does, and the rest of the CDR3 is filled in from the germline J gene. The chain is built from TRBV11-2 and TRBJ2-1, with TRBD2 as a possible D gene (6 bases). CDR1 and CDR2 (germline): SGHAT, FQNNGV. The CDR3 spans 15 residues. Trimming left V 3 bases short and J 9 bases short, with 18 bases between. The covered CDR3 bases are TGTGCCAGCAGCTTGGCTCCTAGCGTAGCGGTTGAG. This codes for CASSLAPSVAVE. The whole CDR3 protein is CASSLAPSVAVEQFF.

In this sample, this clone turned up many times. The observed sequence ends 3 residues before the CDR3 terminus, with the missing tail filled in from the germline J gene. The chain uses TRBV20-1 and TRBJ2-5; D perhaps matches TRBD2 (5 bases). V dropped 5 bases and J dropped 5 bases, with 18 bases sitting between them. The CDR3 contains 14 residues. Germline CDR1 DFQATT, CDR2 SNEGSKA (reference sequence). The CDR3 here is CSAGSGEGLETQYF. The sequenced CDR3 bases are TGCAGTGCTGGGTCAGGTGAGGGCCTGGAGACC.